This T cell receptor beta chain derives from a study of T cell repertoires in aging, cancer and after chemotherapy. TCR beta rearrangements were amplified from peripheral blood genomic DNA. The length of the CDR3 is 15 residues. The germline gives CDR1 MNHEY, CDR2 SVGEGT. The V gene lost 7 bases and the J gene lost 0 bases, with 16 bases spanning the gap. A mixed TRB-A/B primer pool amplified rearranged TRB by multiplex touch-down PCR. TCRdb ran MiXCR on the multiplex PCR reads and lists one entry per CDR3 protein. The sample holds over 10,000 distinct CDR3 sequences, 25% seen once. The TCR was taken from a human donor in good health. Sample: blood. The chain couples TRBV6-2 or TRBV6-3 to TRBJ2-7; TRBD1 is a possible D gene (6 bases). Written as DNA, the CDR3 is TGTGCCAGCACACCGACAGGCGGAGTCTCCTACGAGCAGTACTTC. This translates into CASTPTGGVSYEQYF.